This T cell receptor (beta chain) is from a study of CD8 T cells in Susac syndrome. The CDR3 has 10 residues. V was trimmed by 6 bases and J by 11 bases, leaving 13 bases between them. Germline V CDR1 and CDR2: SQVTM, ANQGSEA. This clonotype has only a few counts. When the RNA was reverse transcribed, random hexamers were used with an input of roughly 0.5 to 1 ug. Amplification of TCR beta CDR3 used immunoSEQ multiplex PCR across 54 Vbeta and 13 Jbeta. TCRdb analysed the immunoSEQ multiplex PCR reads with MiXCR anew, one entry per CDR3 protein. Of about 140,000 distinct CDR3 sequences listed, approximately 95% were seen once; the top ten hold over 0.09%. CD8+ and CD4+ T cells circulating in blood were sequenced for TCR beta.

The sequenced sample consisted of CD4+ T cells from PBMCs. This sequence joins TRBV29-1 and TRBJ2-5; maybe TRBD1 (5 bases). This sequence was found in a human donor with multiple sclerosis. DNA for the CDR3: TGCAGCGTGGCTACAGGTGCACAGTACTTC. It is translated as CSVATGAQYF.